Presented here are 27 T cell receptor beta chains from one specimen sequenced in a study of regulatory T cells in long-lasting Graves disease. Through Arm-PCR of CDR3 regions and iRepertoire HTBI primers, TCR beta libraries were built. TCRdb fed the multiplex PCR reads into MiXCR, producing one record per CDR3 protein. The sample includes about 440,000 distinct CDR3 sequences, about a sixth seen only once; the top ten take about 10%. The time point here: newly diagnosed GD, antithyroid drugs for less than 3 months. PBMC RNA was the source of the TCR library. These sequences were also reported in another study, on T cells in Graves' hyperthyroidism and ophthalmopathy.

The source material was peripheral blood mononuclear cells (PBMCs), sampled at new diagnosis, from a patient treated with antithyroid drugs. These receptors were collected from a woman aged 30 to 39 with Graves disease.

This clonotype has just a few counts. CDR3 amino acids: CASSSVTLAGGRETQYF. The DNA for the CDR3 is TGTGCCAGCAGTTCAGTCACCTTAGCGGGAGGGCGAGAGACCCAGTACTTC. The V and J genes are TRBV5-6 and TRBJ2-5, with 11 nucleotides matching TRBD2. The CDR3 consists of 17 residues. The germline CDR1 and CDR2 sequences are SGHDT and YYEEEE. The junction had 13 bases not matched to a gene; V was cut back by 5 bases and J by 4 bases.

This clonotype was seen only a few times. V usage is TRBV19 and J usage is TRBJ1-1; 7 positions match TRBD1. Unmatched junction bases numbered 7, after V lost 5 bases and J lost 7 bases. This CDR3 has 13 amino acids. Germline V gene sequence: CDR1 LNHDA, CDR2 SQIVND (reference sequence). CDR3 sequence reads: CASSLQGTSEAFF. In nucleotides, the CDR3 is TGTGCCAGTAGTTTACAGGGGACCAGTGAAGCTTTCTTT.

This clonotype has at least ten counts. The rearrangement uses TRBV30 and TRBJ1-5; D is possibly TRBD1 (5 bases). This CDR3 has 14 residues. Trimming removed 2 bases at V and 0 bases at J, with 8 bases between. Germline V CDR1 and CDR2: GTSNPN, SVGIG (reference sequence). CDR3 region: CAWSRGYSNQPQHF. CDR3 DNA: TGTGCCTGGAGTAGGGGTTATAGCAATCAGCCCCAGCATTTT.

This clonotype was found a few times. V and J are TRBV28 and TRBJ2-7, with 7 bases identical to TRBD1. The CDR3 has 15 amino acids. CDR1 and CDR2 from the germline V gene are MDHEN and SYDVKM. The junction had 12 bases not matched to a gene; V was cut back by 6 bases and J by 4 bases. CDR3 protein: CASRPYRGHQYEQYF. Written as DNA, the CDR3 is TGTGCCAGCAGACCATACAGGGGTCACCAATACGAGCAGTACTTC.

The rearrangement links TRBV6-1 to TRBJ1-5, with unresolved D. The CDR3 contains 14 residues. Germline CDR1 reads MNHNS; CDR2 reads SASEGT. V lost 4 bases and J 9 bases, leaving 16 bases between the germline ends. The CDR3 protein is CASSGVGYKRPQHF. CDR3 nucleotides: TGTGCCAGCAGTGGGGTCGGTTACAAGCGGCCCCAGCATTTT.

The chain recombines TRBV29-1 with TRBJ2-5; the D gene is possibly TRBD2 (5 bases). This CDR3 contains 13 residues. Germline V gives CDR1 SQVTM, CDR2 ANQGSEA. The V and J ends lost 7 bases and 3 bases respectively, with 15 bases between them. The CDR3 region has the DNA TGCAGCGCCGCGGCGCAGACTAAAGAGACCCAGTACTTC. This codes for CSAAAQTKETQYF.

The gene calls are TRBV27 and TRBJ2-1, with 8 bases matching TRBD2. The ends lost 5 bases at V and 15 bases at J; junction bases unmatched: 21. This CDR3 spans 16 amino acids. CDR1 is MNHEY and CDR2 is SMNVEV in the germline V gene (reference sequence). The CDR3 sequence: CASSNLREDLYYGWFF. The CDR3, as DNA: TGTGCCAGCAGTAATTTGCGGGAGGATTTATATTACGGTTGGTTCTTC.

This clonotype was found many times. The rearrangement uses TRBV30 and TRBJ1-5, with D unclear. This CDR3 region has 13 residues. V lost 1 base and J lost 7, with 11 bases in between. Germline-derived CDR1 and CDR2 are GTSNPN and SVGIG (reference sequence). CDR3 sequence: CAWSDSREQPQHF. As DNA, the CDR3 is TGTGCCTGGAGTGATTCAAGGGAACAGCCCCAGCATTTT.

At least ten counts were recorded for this clonotype. The rearrangement uses TRBV27 and TRBJ2-1; the match to TRBD2 covers 12 bases. Trimming cost V 5 bases and J 1 base; bases outside gene matches: 9. Germline values: CDR1 MNHEY, CDR2 SMNVEV (reference sequence). This CDR3 is built from 18 residues. The CDR3 reads CASSKRLAGVLSYNEQFF. CDR3 bases: TGTGCCAGCAGTAAAAGACTAGCGGGAGTGTTATCCTACAATGAGCAGTTCTTC.

The chain combines TRBV9 with TRBJ2-2, with 9 bases identical to TRBD1. CDR1 SGDLS and CDR2 YYNGEE come from the germline V gene. The V and J ends lost 4 bases and 5 bases, in that order; junction bases with no gene match: 6. The CDR3 has 15 residues. CDR3 sequence: CASSPGTGKTGELFF. As DNA, the CDR3 is TGTGCCAGCAGCCCAGGGACAGGGAAAACCGGGGAGCTGTTTTTT.

As concerns this clonotype: Since a much larger clone is just one base distant, this may be a read error. The chain has TRBV6-1 and TRBJ2-7, with D perhaps matching TRBD1 (6 bases). The CDR3 loop spans 15 amino acids. In germline, CDR1 is MNHNS, CDR2 SASEGT. Trimming removed 3 bases from V and 5 bases from J, with 17 bases in between. CDR3 loop: CASSEIRGVSHEQYF. Here the CDR3 DNA reads TGTGCCAGCAGTGAGATCAGGGGTGTATCCCACGAGCAGTACTTC.

This clonotype occurred many times. The DNA of the CDR3 is TGTGCCAGCAGCTTGGGGCTCAGCACAGATACGCAGTATTTT. It yields the protein CASSLGLSTDTQYF. The V call is TRBV27, the J call TRBJ2-3, with D possibly matching TRBD1 (5 bases). The CDR3 contains 14 residues. Trimming left V 6 bases short and J 0 bases short, with 10 bases between. Germline V gene lookup returns CDR1 MNHEY and CDR2 SMNVEV (reference sequence).

This clonotype was counted at least ten times. The chain couples TRBV11-2 to TRBJ2-4; D possibly corresponds to TRBD2 (5 bases). The germline V gene encodes CDR1 SGHAT and CDR2 FQNNGV. This CDR3 comprises 17 residues. V lost 3 bases and J lost 6, with 21 bases in between. The CDR3 DNA reads TGTGCCAGCAGCTTCGTTTTACAGAGGGAATTCTCAAACATTCAGTACTTC. This encodes CASSFVLQREFSNIQYF.

This clonotype was picked up many times. The chain links TRBV28 to TRBJ1-5; TRBD1 matches 7 bases. The CDR3 contains 15 residues. Looked up from germline, CDR1 is MDHEN and CDR2 is SYDVKM. With V trimmed by 6 bases and J by 6 bases, 11 bases remained unmatched. CDR3 protein: CASRSLVGGGQPQHF. CDR3 DNA sequence: TGTGCCAGCAGGTCGTTAGTAGGGGGCGGTCAGCCCCAGCATTTT.

This clonotype was detected many times. The chain couples TRBV6-1 to TRBJ2-7; no clear D. Trimming stripped 0 bases from V and 0 bases from J, with 9 bases between. This CDR3 spans 15 amino acids. Germline loops: CDR1 MNHNS, CDR2 SASEGT. The CDR3 bases are TGTGCCAGCAGTGAAGCCTTCACAAGCTCCTACGAGCAGTACTTC. Translation: CASSEAFTSSYEQYF.

This clonotype was recorded many times. This chain uses TRBV11-2 with TRBJ1-6, with 8 bases identical to TRBD1. Germline V gene sequence: CDR1 SGHAT, CDR2 FQNNGV. CDR3 length: 14 amino acids. The ends lost 5 bases at V and 9 bases at J; junction bases unmatched: 6. CDR3 sequence (DNA): TGTGCCAGCAGCCGCGGACAGGGCGGTTCACCCCTCCACTTT. Translating gives CASSRGQGGSPLHF.

Notes on this clonotype: The CDR3 end shows no conserved phenylalanine or tryptophan, and so a read error is likely. This chain uses TRBV28 with TRBJ1-6; no firm D call. This CDR3 is built from 13 residues. V was trimmed by 6 bases and J by 11 bases, leaving 14 bases between them. The germline V gene encodes CDR1 MDHEN and CDR2 SYDVKM. The CDR3 here is CASSQEGWAPLHS. The CDR3 nucleotides read TGTGCCAGCAGCCAAGAGGGATGGGCACCCCTCCACTCT.

This clonotype was recorded many times. The rearrangement links TRBV7-3 to TRBJ2-3, with 7 positions matching TRBD2. This CDR3 has 16 amino acids. Germline V CDR1 and CDR2: SGHTA, FQGTGA. V shed 4 bases, J shed 1 base, and the junction held 8 bases outside the gene matches. The CDR3: CASSSSSGGRTDTQYF. DNA of the CDR3: TGTGCCAGCAGCTCCTCTAGCGGAGGACGCACAGATACGCAGTATTTT.

This clonotype was counted at least ten times. V is TRBV5-1 and J is TRBJ2-7; 11 nucleotides match TRBD1. CDR3 size: 15 residues. Germline loops: CDR1 SGHRS, CDR2 YFSETQ. Trimming cost V 3 bases and J 4 bases; bases outside gene matches: 6. CDR3 coding DNA: TGCGCCAGCAGCTCCCAGGACAGGGGGCTTTACGAGCAGTACTTC. It translates to CASSSQDRGLYEQYF.

This clonotype was seen a few times. CDR3 sequence reads: CASSPGGGADTEAFF. CDR3 nucleotides: TGCGCCAGCAGCCCCGGGGGGGGGGCGGACACTGAAGCTTTCTTT. V usage is TRBV4-1 and J usage is TRBJ1-1, with D maybe TRBD1 (6 bases). CDR1 and CDR2 (germline): MGHRA, YSYEKL. Trimming shortened V by 4 bases and J by 3 bases, and 15 bases separated the two germline ends. The CDR3 extends over 15 amino acids.

A remark on this clonotype: This may come from a read error, since a much larger clone is one base off. The CDR3 sequence is CSARDLNGQGDQPRHF. The DNA for the CDR3 is TGCAGTGCTAGAGATTTGAACGGACAGGGCGATCAGCCCCGGCATTTT. This chain joins TRBV20-1 and TRBJ1-5; the match to TRBD1 covers 8 bases. CDR3 length equals 16 residues. In germline, CDR1 is DFQATT, CDR2 SNEGSKA (reference sequence).

This clonotype was picked up many times. The genes are TRBV28 and TRBJ2-7; the match to TRBD2 covers 8 bases. Germline-derived CDR1 and CDR2 are MDHEN and SYDVKM. The CDR3 contains 15 residues. Germline trimming cut 6 bases from V and 1 base from J; bases unmatched to any gene: 8. The CDR3 loop is CASSFFAGGSYEQYF. The CDR3 coding sequence is TGTGCCAGCAGCTTCTTCGCGGGAGGTTCCTACGAGCAGTACTTC.

This clonotype was picked up many times. The chain couples TRBV6-1 to TRBJ2-5, with D perhaps matching TRBD2 (5 bases). V lost 6 bases and J 5 bases, leaving 16 bases between the germline ends. CDR1 and CDR2 from the germline V gene are MNHNS and SASEGT. This CDR3 has 14 residues. CDR3 sequence reads: CASSFAGLTETQYF. Written as DNA, the CDR3 is TGTGCCAGCAGCTTCGCAGGACTCACGGAGACCCAGTACTTC.

This clonotype was observed many times. The rearrangement joins TRBV5-1 to TRBJ2-3; 7 bases fit TRBD2. Germline CDR1 is SGHRS and CDR2 is YFSETQ. The CDR3 covers 15 residues. V gave up 4 bases and J gave up 1 base; unmatched junction bases: 6. CDR3: CASSKTSYRTDTQYF. The CDR3 region has the DNA TGCGCCAGCAGCAAGACTAGCTATCGCACAGATACGCAGTATTTT.

There are many counts of this clonotype. The chain links TRBV7-2 to TRBJ2-1; a possible D gene is TRBD1 (6 bases). Germline CDR1 is SGHTA and CDR2 is FQGNSA. The V end was cut by 4 bases, the J end by 10 bases, with 14 bases between. The CDR3 extends over 13 amino acids. CDR3 region: CASSSTTRGEQFF. CDR3 coding DNA: TGTGCCAGCAGCTCAACTACCAGGGGAGAGCAGTTCTTC. The complete variable domain, with remaining parts taken from reference TRBV7-2 and TRBJ2-1, reads GAGVSQSPSNKVTEKGKDVELRCDPISGHTALYWYRQSLGQGLEFLIYFQGNSAPDKSGLPSDRFSAERTGGSVSTLTIQRTQQEDSAVYLCASSSTTRGEQFFGPGTRLTVL.

There are many counts of this clonotype. V usage is TRBV7-9 and J usage is TRBJ2-1, with D hard to call. Germline assignment: CDR1 SEHNR and CDR2 FQNEAQ (reference sequence). The CDR3 loop spans 15 amino acids. The V end lost 1 base, the J end lost 5 bases, and 12 bases lay between the germline ends. The CDR3 DNA reads as TGTGCCAGCAGCTTAGTGGACGGCTACAACAATGAGCAGTTCTTC. It encodes CASSLVDGYNNEQFF.

This clonotype was detected only once. The chain combines TRBV9 with TRBJ2-3; a possible D gene is TRBD2 (6 bases). Germline lookup yields CDR1 SGDLS and CDR2 YYNGEE. The CDR3 totals 14 residues. V dropped 4 bases and J dropped 7 bases, with 16 bases sitting between them. CDR3 protein: CASSPGLGRNTQYF. CDR3 DNA sequence: TGTGCCAGCAGCCCGGGACTGGGTCGAAATACGCAGTATTTT.